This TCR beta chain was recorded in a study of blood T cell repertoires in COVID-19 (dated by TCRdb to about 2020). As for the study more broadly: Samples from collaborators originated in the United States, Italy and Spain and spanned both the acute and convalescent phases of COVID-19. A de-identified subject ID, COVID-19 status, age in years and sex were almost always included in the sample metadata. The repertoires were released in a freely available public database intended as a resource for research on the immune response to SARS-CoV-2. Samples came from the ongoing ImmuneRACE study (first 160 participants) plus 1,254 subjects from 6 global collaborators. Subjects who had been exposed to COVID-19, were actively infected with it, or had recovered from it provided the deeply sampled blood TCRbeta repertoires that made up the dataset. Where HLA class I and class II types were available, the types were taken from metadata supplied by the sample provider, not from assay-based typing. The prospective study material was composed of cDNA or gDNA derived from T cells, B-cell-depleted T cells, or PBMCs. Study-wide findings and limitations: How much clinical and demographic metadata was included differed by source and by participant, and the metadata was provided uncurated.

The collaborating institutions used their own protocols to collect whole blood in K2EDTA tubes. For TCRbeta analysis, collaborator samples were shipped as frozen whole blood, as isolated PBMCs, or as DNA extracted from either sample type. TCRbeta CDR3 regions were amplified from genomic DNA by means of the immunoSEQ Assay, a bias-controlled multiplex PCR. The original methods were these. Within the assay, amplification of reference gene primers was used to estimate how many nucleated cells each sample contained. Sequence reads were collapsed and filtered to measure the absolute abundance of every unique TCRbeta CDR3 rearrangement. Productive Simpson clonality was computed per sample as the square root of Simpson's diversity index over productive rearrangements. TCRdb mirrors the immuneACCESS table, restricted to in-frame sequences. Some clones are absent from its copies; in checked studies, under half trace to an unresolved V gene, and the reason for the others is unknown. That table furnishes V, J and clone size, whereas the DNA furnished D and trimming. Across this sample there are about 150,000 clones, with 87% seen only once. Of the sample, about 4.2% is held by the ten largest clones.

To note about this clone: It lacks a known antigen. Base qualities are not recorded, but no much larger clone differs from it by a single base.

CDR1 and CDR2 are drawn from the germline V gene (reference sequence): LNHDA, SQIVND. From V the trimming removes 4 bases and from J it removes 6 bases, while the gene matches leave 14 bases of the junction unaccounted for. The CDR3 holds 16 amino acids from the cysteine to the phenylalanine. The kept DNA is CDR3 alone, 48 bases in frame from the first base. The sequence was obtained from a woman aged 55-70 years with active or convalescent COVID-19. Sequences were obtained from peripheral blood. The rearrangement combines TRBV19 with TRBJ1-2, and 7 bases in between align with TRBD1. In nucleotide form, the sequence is TGTGCCAGTAGTAGCACCCCAACAGGGGATAAAGATGGCTACACCTTC. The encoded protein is CASSSTPTGDKDGYTF.